The 22 T cell receptor beta chains below come from one sample, sequenced in a study of technical replicates of blood from a few donors. Measured with immunoSEQ multiplex PCR; TCRdb has only the in-frame clones, and not every one. The sample holds more than 90,000 clones, around 95% seen once. Sequencing used T cells isolated from PBMCs. The receptors derive from a human donor in good health.

This sequence joins TRBV19 and TRBJ1-2; tentative D call: TRBD1 (6 bases). There are 12 residues in the CDR3. CDR1 and CDR2 from the germline V gene are LNHDA and SQIVND (reference sequence). Trimming pared 10 bases from V and 3 bases from J, leaving 12 bases between. CDR3 DNA sequence: TGTGCCACCTCGACAGGTTACTATGGCTACACCTTC. Residues: CATSTGYYGYTF.

The chain combines TRBV7-2 with TRBJ2-1; 9 positions agree with TRBD2. The CDR3 has 18 amino acids. Germline CDR1 SGHTA, CDR2 FQGNSA. The V segment lost 5 bases and the J segment 0 bases; nucleotides outside the gene matches: 11. The CDR3 sequence is CASSLRLAGLSSYNEQFF. The CDR3 nucleotides are TGTGCCAGCAGCCTAAGGCTAGCGGGGCTAAGCTCCTACAATGAGCAGTTCTTC. The full variable domain, its missing parts supplied by reference TRBV7-2 and TRBJ2-1, is GAGVSQSPSNKVTEKGKDVELRCDPISGHTALYWYRQSLGQGLEFLIYFQGNSAPDKSGLPSDRFSAERTGGSVSTLTIQRTQQEDSAVYLCASSLRLAGLSSYNEQFFGPGTRLTVL.

The chain has TRBV19 and TRBJ2-5; D is ambiguous. The J call could be wrong; TRBJ2-7 is a better fit for the DNA end. Germline CDR1 is LNHDA and CDR2 is SQIVND (reference sequence). This CDR3 region has 13 residues. The CDR3 DNA reads as TGTGCCAGTAGTATAACCTCATCCTACGAGCAGTACTTC. Amino acid sequence: CASSITSSYEQYF.

The chain has TRBV4-1 and TRBJ2-1; perhaps TRBD1 as D (5 bases). Germline values: CDR1 MGHRA, CDR2 YSYEKL. The CDR3 is made up of 12 amino acids. Between the trimmed V and J ends, which lost 4 bases and 14 bases, there was a span of 15 bases. The CDR3 nucleotides read TGCGCCAGCAGCCCGAGAGACAGCCCGGAGTTCTTC. Amino acids: CASSPRDSPEFF.

The J gene is TRBJ2-7, the V gene TRBV4-1; possible D gene TRBD2, 5 bases. V lost 2 bases and J lost 1, with 9 bases in between. CDR3 length equals 14 residues. The germline gives CDR1 MGHRA, CDR2 YSYEKL. CDR3 coding DNA: TGCGCCAGCAGCCAATCCCTAGCTTCCTACGAGCAGTACTTC. Amino acids: CASSQSLASYEQYF.

The V call is TRBV21-1, the J call TRBJ2-1; whether TRBD2, the table's D call, matches the DNA was not checked. TRBV21-1 is termed a pseudogene. This CDR3 has 16 residues. The CDR3 nucleotides are TGTGCCAGCAGCGCACTACTAGCGGGAGGGCCTAGTGAGCAGTTCTTC. It specifies CASSALLAGGPSEQFF.

The rearrangement uses TRBV19 and TRBJ1-5; D gene ambiguous. Trimming removed 5 bases at V and 0 bases at J, with 8 bases between. The CDR3 covers 14 residues. Germline assignment: CDR1 LNHDA and CDR2 SQIVND (reference sequence). The CDR3, as DNA: TGTGCCAGTAGTCCGGGGTATAGCAATCAGCCCCAGCATTTT. Translating it yields CASSPGYSNQPQHF.

The rearrangement joins TRBV5-8 to TRBJ2-7; unclear D gene. The CDR3 is 15 amino acids. Germline CDR1 SGHTS, CDR2 YDEGEE. Trimming took off 1 base at V and 6 bases at J, with 17 bases between the two ends. CDR3 sequence reads: CASSLSVIVSSEQYF. The CDR3 nucleotides are TGTGCCAGCAGCTTGTCGGTTATAGTAAGTAGCGAGCAGTACTTC.

This CDR3 reads CASLGGDRSTDTQYF. As DNA, the CDR3 is TGTGCCAGCCTGGGCGGGGACAGAAGCACAGATACGCAGTATTTT. This rearrangement joins TRBV28 to TRBJ2-3; maybe TRBD1 (7 bases). The CDR3 length is 15 residues. The ends were cut back, 8 bases at V and 0 bases at J, with 15 bases in the middle. CDR1 is MDHEN and CDR2 is SYDVKM in the germline V gene.

V usage is TRBV11-2 and J usage is TRBJ2-7; 9 bases line up with TRBD1. With V trimmed by 3 bases and J by 2 bases, 2 bases remained unmatched. The CDR3 sequence is 14 residues long. The germline V gene has CDR1 SGHAT and CDR2 FQNNGV. The CDR3: CASSFGTGPYEQYF. CDR3 sequence (DNA): TGTGCCAGCAGCTTTGGGACAGGGCCCTACGAGCAGTACTTC. The full variable domain, rest sourced from reference TRBV11-2 and TRBJ2-7, is EAGVAQSPRYKIIEKRQSVAFWCNPISGHATLYWYQQILGQGPKLLIQFQNNGVVDDSQLPKDRFSAERLKGVDSTLKIQPAKLEDSAVYLCASSFGTGPYEQYFGPGTRLTVT.

This sequence joins TRBV5-1 and TRBJ1-2; 7 bases agree with TRBD1. V shed 0 bases, J shed 7 bases, and the junction held 12 bases outside the gene matches. The CDR3 length is 16 residues. From germline, CDR1 is SGHRS and CDR2 YFSETQ. CDR3 coding DNA: TGCGCCAGCAGCTTGGAATTATCGGGACAGTTGGGTGGCTACACCTTC. Translation gives CASSLELSGQLGGYTF.

The chain has TRBV27 and TRBJ2-4; D is perhaps TRBD2 (6 bases). V dropped 1 base and J dropped 2 bases, with 21 bases sitting between them. Germline values: CDR1 MNHEY, CDR2 SMNVEV (reference sequence). The CDR3 totals 19 residues. The CDR3 coding sequence is TGTGCCAGCAGTTTATGGGGTACTAGCAGACCTACCTCCAAAAACATTCAGTACTTC. It translates to CASSLWGTSRPTSKNIQYF.

This rearrangement joins TRBV5-4 to TRBJ1-4, with 10 bases aligning to TRBD1. The V and J ends lost 0 bases and 8 bases, in that order; junction bases with no gene match: 1. The germline V gene encodes CDR1 SGHNT and CDR2 YYREEE (reference sequence). There are 14 residues in the CDR3. This CDR3 is CASSLAGQGEKLFF. Written as DNA, the CDR3 is TGTGCCAGCAGCTTGGCGGGACAGGGGGAAAAACTGTTTTTT.

This chain joins TRBV7-9 and TRBJ2-2, with D unclear. Trimming took off 5 bases at V and 1 base at J, with 8 bases between the two ends. The CDR3 totals 14 residues. CDR1 and CDR2 from the germline V gene are SEHNR and FQNEAQ (reference sequence). CDR3 protein: CASSASRNTGELFF. CDR3 in DNA: TGTGCCAGCAGCGCCTCCAGGAACACCGGGGAGCTGTTTTTT.

The chain employs TRBV11-2 and TRBJ2-1, with TRBD1 matching over 7 bases. The length of the CDR3 is 15 residues. The J segment lost 3 bases and the V segment lost 3 bases, leaving 5 bases of the junction unmatched. Germline values: CDR1 SGHAT, CDR2 FQNNGV. CDR3 nucleotide sequence: TGTGCCAGCAGCTTTAGTGGGACAGACTACAATGAGCAGTTCTTC. It translates to CASSFSGTDYNEQFF.

This chain uses TRBV6-5 with TRBJ2-1, with D tentatively TRBD1 (6 bases). V lost 5 bases to trimming and J lost 0 bases, with 11 bases between them. This CDR3 has 15 amino acids. Germline V gene data show CDR1 as MNHEY and CDR2 as SVGAGI. The DNA of the CDR3 is TGTGCCAGCAGTCTAGACAGGAGCTCCTACAATGAGCAGTTCTTC. It encodes CASSLDRSSYNEQFF.

The J gene is TRBJ2-2, the V gene TRBV19; D call uncertain. V lost 2 bases and J 3 bases, leaving 10 bases between the germline ends. Germline V gene sequence: CDR1 LNHDA, CDR2 SQIVND (reference sequence). There are 15 residues in the CDR3. Here the CDR3 DNA reads TGTGCCAGTAGTATAAGCTCCACCCACACCGGGGAGCTGTTTTTT. This codes for CASSISSTHTGELFF. Variable domain in full (rest from reference TRBV19 and TRBJ2-2): DGGITQSPKYLFRKEGQNVTLSCEQNLNHDAMYWYRQDPGQGLRLIYYSQIVNDFQKGDIAEGYSVSREKKESFPLTVTSAQKNPTAFYLCASSISSTHTGELFFGEGSRLTVL.

The chain joins TRBV6-5 to TRBJ2-7; D is perhaps TRBD1 (5 bases). Trimming took 4 bases from V and 6 from J, leaving 10 bases between them. The CDR3 is made up of 12 amino acids. Germline V gives CDR1 MNHEY, CDR2 SVGAGI. CDR3 sequence reads: CASSSQGSEQYF. In DNA form, the CDR3 reads TGTGCCAGCAGTTCGCAGGGTAGCGAGCAGTACTTC.

The chain carries TRBV28 and TRBJ2-1; D is ambiguous. This CDR3 is built from 17 residues. V lost 1 base and J 6 bases, leaving 19 bases between the germline ends. Germline CDR1 is MDHEN and CDR2 is SYDVKM. CDR3 coding DNA: TGTGCCAGCAGTTTATTCCCGCGGTTATCGGTCGGCAATGAGCAGTTCTTC. Residues: CASSLFPRLSVGNEQFF.

The V call is TRBV25-1, the J call TRBJ2-3; possible D gene TRBD2, 6 bases. Trimming shortened V by 7 bases and J by 3 bases, and 17 bases separated the two germline ends. This CDR3 comprises 15 residues. The germline gives CDR1 MGHDK, CDR2 SYGVNS. CDR3 DNA sequence: TGTGCCAGCACGGGTTCCGGAGGGTGGACAGATACGCAGTATTTT. It translates to CASTGSGGWTDTQYF.

The gene calls are TRBV5-4 and TRBJ2-4; possible D gene TRBD1, 5 bases. This CDR3 is 12 amino acids long. From germline, CDR1 is SGHNT and CDR2 YYREEE (reference sequence). V was cut by 3 bases and J by 9 bases, with 10 bases left in between. CDR3 amino acids: CASSSDSGIQYF. In nucleotides, the CDR3 is TGTGCCAGCAGCTCCGACAGTGGCATTCAGTACTTC. Combining the CDR3 with reference TRBV5-4 and TRBJ2-4 gives the whole variable domain ETGVTQSPTHLIKTRGQQVTLRCSSQSGHNTVSWYQQALGQGPQFIFQYYREEENGRGNFPPRFSGLQFPNYSSELNVNALELDDSALYLCASSSDSGIQYFGAGTRLSVL.

This chain's CDR3 is CASSLEAGVPGVKDTQYF. The CDR3 nucleotides are TGTGCCAGCAGTTTGGAAGCGGGAGTACCGGGTGTGAAAGATACGCAGTATTTT. This rearrangement joins TRBV27 to TRBJ2-3; 8 bases map to TRBD2. Losses at the gene ends were 3 bases for V and 5 bases for J; bases not matched to a gene: 16. This CDR3 comprises 18 residues. Germline V gives CDR1 MNHEY, CDR2 SMNVEV (reference sequence).